This TCR beta chain stems from a study of T-cell reconstitution after alpha-beta-depleted transplantation in children. Unique molecular identifiers were incorporated during preparation of the TCRbeta library. MiXCR, applied by TCRdb to the PCR reads, yields one record per CDR3 protein. The repertoire consists of about 640,000 distinct CDR3 sequences, with 16% occurring once and the leading ten covering about 1.1%. The TCR sequence derives from a human donor who donated a stem cell graft to a child with acute myeloid leukemia. The specimen was PBMCs from the stem cell graft donor, collected from the stem cell graft.

DNA of the CDR3: TGTGCCAGCTGCGGGGAGGGCCACGGACATGAGCAGTTCTTC. It yields the protein CASCGEGHGHEQFF. V and J are TRBV3-1 and TRBJ2-1; the match to TRBD2 covers 7 bases. This CDR3 contains 14 residues. V lost 8 bases to trimming and J lost 8 bases; unmatched junction nucleotides: 12. Per germline, CDR1 LGHDT and CDR2 YNNKEL (reference sequence).